Listed here are 28 T cell receptor beta chains from one sample, sequenced in a study of shared clonotypes between healthy human individuals (dated by TCRdb to 2019 to 2021). CD8 naive samples were CD45RO-negative cells positively selected for CCR7, giving a CD45RA+CCR7+ population that excluded TemRA cells. The receptor library was made with the immunoSEQ multiplex PCR assay. The table comes from immuneACCESS by way of TCRdb, which keeps in-frame sequences with V and J called. Part of the clones is missing from these tables; in studies checked, under half for an unresolved V gene and the rest for unknown reasons. A total of around 2,000,000 clones appear in this sample, roughly 91% of them only once. The ten biggest clones cover roughly 1.7% of the sample. Sequencing input: naive CD8+ T cells from PBMCs. The cell subset or site tag for this specimen amounts to: CD45RA+CCR7+. The receptor source for this set is a man younger than 35 in good health. Some clones in this sample may be carry-over from other donors' samples.

The chain joins TRBV28 to TRBJ2-7; D gene unclear. The germline gives CDR1 MDHEN, CDR2 SYDVKM. CDR3 length equals 14 residues. V lost 6 bases and J 6 bases, leaving 18 bases between the germline ends. DNA of the CDR3: TGTGCCAGCAGCTACGCGTTGAAAGGGCTCGAGCAGTACTTC. It specifies CASSYALKGLEQYF.

Remarks on this clone: Other DNA sequences in this sample translate to the same CDR3. The chain uses TRBV27 and TRBJ1-2; TRBD1 matches at 7 bases. Losses at the gene ends were 5 bases for V and 8 bases for J; bases not matched to a gene: 8. Germline V gene lookup returns CDR1 MNHEY and CDR2 SMNVEV (reference sequence). This CDR3 has 13 amino acids. The CDR3 here is CASSLLAGGGYTF. CDR3 bases: TGTGCCAGCAGTCTATTGGCAGGGGGGGGCTACACCTTC.

The chain has TRBV23-1 and TRBJ1-2; D possibly corresponds to TRBD1 (5 bases). TRBV23-1 is an open reading frame whose function is uncertain. The V end was cut by 2 bases, the J end by 2 bases, with 9 bases between. The CDR3 loop spans 14 amino acids. The CDR3 loop reads CASSQRQINYGYTF. CDR3 DNA: TGCGCCAGCAGTCAAAGACAGATCAACTATGGCTACACCTTC.

This chain links TRBV9 with TRBJ2-3; the match to TRBD2 covers 7 bases. The trim removed 0 bases at V and 0 bases at J, leaving 4 bases unmatched. CDR1 is SGDLS and CDR2 is YYNGEE in the germline V gene. There are 16 residues in the CDR3. The CDR3 is CASSVEASGSTDTQYF. CDR3 sequence (DNA): TGTGCCAGCAGCGTAGAGGCTAGCGGTAGCACAGATACGCAGTATTTT.

A single count supports this clone. The V and J genes are TRBV20-1 and TRBJ2-1; D ambiguous. Germline CDR1 reads DFQATT; CDR2 reads SNEGSKA (reference sequence). This CDR3 contains 11 residues. Trimming took 6 bases from V and 7 from J, leaving 10 bases between them. CDR3 DNA sequence: TGCAGTGCGCCAAGCTGGAATGAGCAGTTCTTC. The encoded protein is CSAPSWNEQFF.

This clone was detected only once. The genes are TRBV28 and TRBJ2-3; D unresolved. CDR1 is MDHEN, CDR2 SYDVKM, per germline. The CDR3 runs to 14 residues. With 6 bases removed from V and 0 bases from J, the gap between germline ends came to 10 bases. CDR3 loop: CASSETRSTDTQYF. The CDR3 DNA sequence: TGTGCCAGCAGCGAAACTCGGAGCACAGATACGCAGTATTTT.

The V and J genes are TRBV5-5 and TRBJ1-3; D is possibly TRBD1 (5 bases). V was shortened by 4 bases and J by 8 bases, with 16 bases between the two germline ends. CDR1 SGHKS and CDR2 YYEKEE come from the germline V gene (reference sequence). The CDR3 totals 14 residues. The CDR3 DNA follows: TGTGCCAGCAGCCGAGGTGTGGTGGGGGACACCATATATTTT. Amino acid sequence: CASSRGVVGDTIYF.

Concerning this clone: Distinct nucleotide sequences in the sample also encode this CDR3. The chain employs TRBV27 and TRBJ2-1; TRBD2 aligns across 15 bases. Germline trimming cut 2 bases from V and 7 bases from J; bases unmatched to any gene: 3. The CDR3 is made up of 16 amino acids. CDR1 is MNHEY and CDR2 is SMNVEV in the germline V gene (reference sequence). CDR3 bases: TGTGCCAGCAGTTTAGGACTAGCGGGAGGGCGTAATGAGCAGTTCTTC. This translates into CASSLGLAGGRNEQFF.

V usage is TRBV6-6 and J usage is TRBJ2-7; D not resolved. The CDR3 has 13 amino acids. CDR1 is MNHNY, CDR2 SVGAGI, per germline (reference sequence). The V end lost 7 bases, the J end lost 0 bases, and 10 bases lay between the germline ends. CDR3 DNA sequence: TGTGCCAGCAAGTTCTCGAGCTCCTACGAGCAGTACTTC. It translates to CASKFSSSYEQYF.

This sequence joins TRBV28 and TRBJ1-2, with D perhaps matching TRBD1 (5 bases). Looked up from germline, CDR1 is MDHEN and CDR2 is SYDVKM. CDR3 length equals 15 residues. Trimming stripped 2 bases from V and 6 bases from J, with 16 bases between. CDR3 in amino acids: CASSLRGRLGDGYTF. In DNA, the CDR3 is TGTGCCAGCAGTTTAAGGGGCCGCCTCGGGGATGGCTACACCTTC.

CDR3 nucleotide sequence: TGTGCCTGGAGTGTTAGTGCGGTGGCTCGCCTGGGCGAAAAACTGTTTTTT. This sequence encodes CAWSVSAVARLGEKLFF. The chain joins TRBV30 to TRBJ1-4; D not resolved. CDR1 and CDR2 from the germline V gene are GTSNPN and SVGIG (reference sequence). Trimming shortened V by 0 bases and J by 8 bases, and 22 bases separated the two germline ends. The CDR3 runs 17 residues.

The J gene is TRBJ2-7, the V gene TRBV27; tentatively, D is TRBD1 or TRBD2 (5 bases each). V lost 6 bases, J lost 3 bases, and 18 bases lay in between. Germline CDR1 reads MNHEY; CDR2 reads SMNVEV (reference sequence). The CDR3 spans 15 residues. CDR3: CASSPVISGHYEQYF. The CDR3, as DNA: TGTGCCAGCAGCCCTGTCATAAGCGGACACTACGAGCAGTACTTC.

Notes on this clone: Other nucleotide sequences in the sample specify the same CDR3. V usage is TRBV7-8 and J usage is TRBJ1-5; D gene uncertain. Per germline, CDR1 SGHVS and CDR2 FQNEAQ. The V end was cut by 1 base, the J end by 6 bases, with 4 bases between. The length of the CDR3 is 12 residues. The CDR3 region has the DNA TGTGCCAGCAGCTTAGGCTTTCAGCCCCAGCATTTT. It is translated as CASSLGFQPQHF.

This clone showed up just once. The rearrangement links TRBV10-3 to TRBJ2-7; 7 nucleotides agree with TRBD1. The V gene end was trimmed by 3 bases and the J gene end by 1 base; junction bases not matched to a gene: 3. Germline V gene sequence: CDR1 ENHRY, CDR2 SYGVKD. This CDR3 is built from 14 residues. In nucleotides, the CDR3 is TGTGCCATCAGTGATCGGGGACAGTCCTACGAGCAGTACTTC. This translates into CAISDRGQSYEQYF.

As regards this clone: The sample holds other DNA sequences that translate to the same CDR3. The chain combines TRBV27 with TRBJ2-7; 10 nucleotides align to TRBD1. The trim removed 7 bases at V and 3 bases at J, leaving 3 bases unmatched. The CDR3 has 13 residues. Germline assignment: CDR1 MNHEY and CDR2 SMNVEV (reference sequence). The CDR3 spells CASTGTGVYEQYF. The CDR3 DNA is TGTGCCAGCACCGGGACAGGGGTCTACGAGCAGTACTTC.

This chain joins TRBV6-1 and TRBJ2-6, with a possible D match to TRBD1 (6 bases). Trimming removed 7 bases from V and 2 bases from J, with 9 bases in between. Germline CDR1 reads MNHNS; CDR2 reads SASEGT. The CDR3 is 14 amino acids. CDR3 coding DNA: TGTGCCAGCATGTCAGGGGCTGGGGCCAACGTCCTGACTTTC. This translates into CASMSGAGANVLTF.

This chain connects TRBV7-3 to TRBJ2-7; a possible D gene is TRBD2 (5 bases). Deletions cut 5 bases from V and 5 bases from J, with 13 bases between. Germline V gives CDR1 SGHTA, CDR2 FQGTGA. The CDR3 has 13 residues. In DNA, the CDR3 is TGTGCCAGCAGCGCTTCGGGGTTCAACGAGCAGTACTTC. Translating it yields CASSASGFNEQYF.

The CDR3 DNA sequence: TGTGCCAGCGGCTTGATGGCTAAGGGGCTAGGGGGCTACACCTTC. This sequence encodes CASGLMAKGLGGYTF. The chain combines TRBV28 with TRBJ1-2; perhaps TRBD1 as D (5 bases). The CDR3 spans 15 residues. Germline CDR1 MDHEN, CDR2 SYDVKM. V gave up 8 bases and J gave up 8 bases, with 24 bases separating them.

The V call is TRBV4-3, the J call TRBJ2-1, with D hard to call. With 1 base removed from V and 4 bases from J, the gap between germline ends came to 11 bases. The CDR3 has 15 residues. CDR1 is LGHNA, CDR2 YSLEER, per germline. Here the CDR3 DNA reads TGCGCCAGCAGCCAAGGGGGATACCTTTACAATGAGCAGTTCTTC. Translation: CASSQGGYLYNEQFF.

The chain joins TRBV11-2 to TRBJ2-1, with 10 bases aligning to TRBD2. V gave up 5 bases and J gave up 6 bases; unmatched junction bases: 4. Per germline, CDR1 SGHAT and CDR2 FQNNGV. The CDR3 totals 14 residues. CDR3: CASSRGLAINEQFF. The CDR3 nucleotides are TGTGCCAGCAGCCGGGGACTAGCGATCAATGAGCAGTTCTTC.

The gene calls are TRBV6-1 and TRBJ2-7; D assignment may be TRBD1 or TRBD2 (6 bases each). CDR1 is MNHNS, CDR2 SASEGT, per germline. The CDR3 consists of 13 residues. Trimming shortened V by 2 bases and J by 5 bases, and 10 bases separated the two germline ends. The CDR3 is CASSEMGGHEQYF. The CDR3 region has the DNA TGTGCCAGCAGTGAAATGGGGGGCCACGAGCAGTACTTC.

CDR3 protein: CASSYLAGELFF. CDR3 DNA: TGTGCCAGCAGCTATTTAGCCGGGGAGCTGTTTTTT. V usage is TRBV5-4 and J usage is TRBJ2-2; no clear D. This CDR3 contains 12 residues. V shed 3 bases and J shed 6 bases, with 6 bases lying between them. Per germline, CDR1 SGHNT and CDR2 YYREEE (reference sequence).

The chain couples TRBV6-5 to TRBJ1-1, with D possibly matching TRBD1 (5 bases). Germline lookup yields CDR1 MNHEY and CDR2 SVGAGI. The V and J ends lost 2 bases and 4 bases respectively, with 8 bases between them. The CDR3 is 13 amino acids. The CDR3 sequence: CASSYRRGTEAFF. In DNA form, the CDR3 reads TGTGCCAGCAGTTACAGGAGGGGCACTGAAGCTTTCTTT.

In DNA form, the CDR3 reads TGCGCCAGCAGCTTGGGGCTAGCGGTCAACACCGGGGAGCTGTTTTTT. It yields the protein CASSLGLAVNTGELFF. The chain uses TRBV5-1 and TRBJ2-2, with 7 bases aligning to TRBD2. V lost 0 bases to trimming and J lost 2 bases; unmatched junction nucleotides: 4. The CDR3 loop spans 16 amino acids. Germline assignment: CDR1 SGHRS and CDR2 YFSETQ. Variable domain in full (rest from reference TRBV5-1 and TRBJ2-2): KAGVTQTPRYLIKTRGQQVTLSCSPISGHRSVSWYQQTPGQGLQFLFEYFSETQRNKGNFPGRFSGRQFSNSRSEMNVSTLELGDSALYLCASSLGLAVNTGELFFGEGSRLTVL.

Concerning this clone itself: The junction differs from germline at one of its ends, possibly a read error. This chain uses TRBV28 with TRBJ2-7; 7 positions match TRBD1. CDR1 is MDHEN and CDR2 is SYDVKM in the germline V gene. The CDR3 is 17 residues long. The CDR3 protein is CANSSPKTGLGSYEQYF. Written as DNA, the CDR3 is TGTGCCAACAGTTCCCCCAAGACAGGGTTAGGCTCCTACGAGCAGTACTTC.

The chain recombines TRBV27 with TRBJ2-2; D tentatively reads TRBD1 or TRBD2 (5 bases each). Trimming stripped 7 bases from V and 5 bases from J, with 23 bases between. The CDR3 consists of 17 residues. CDR1 MNHEY and CDR2 SMNVEV come from the germline V gene (reference sequence). The CDR3 here is CASTFQTRGAVTGELFF. DNA for the CDR3: TGTGCCAGCACCTTTCAAACCAGAGGGGCGGTTACCGGGGAGCTGTTTTTT.

The V gene is TRBV28, the J gene TRBJ2-3; no reliable D call. The CDR3 runs to 16 residues. CDR1 and CDR2 (germline): MDHEN, SYDVKM. Trimming shortened V by 2 bases and J by 4 bases, and 16 bases separated the two germline ends. Written as DNA, the CDR3 is TGTGCCAGCAGTTTAGCGGCTAGGATCCGAGCAGATACGCAGTATTTT. Translation: CASSLAARIRADTQYF.

J is TRBJ1-5 and V is TRBV6-5; D uncertain. Germline CDR1 MNHEY, CDR2 SVGAGI. Trimming removed 8 bases from V and 4 bases from J, with 12 bases in between. The CDR3 runs 13 residues. CDR3 region: CASVAGPNQPQHF. The CDR3 bases are TGTGCCAGCGTGGCGGGCCCAAATCAGCCCCAGCATTTT.